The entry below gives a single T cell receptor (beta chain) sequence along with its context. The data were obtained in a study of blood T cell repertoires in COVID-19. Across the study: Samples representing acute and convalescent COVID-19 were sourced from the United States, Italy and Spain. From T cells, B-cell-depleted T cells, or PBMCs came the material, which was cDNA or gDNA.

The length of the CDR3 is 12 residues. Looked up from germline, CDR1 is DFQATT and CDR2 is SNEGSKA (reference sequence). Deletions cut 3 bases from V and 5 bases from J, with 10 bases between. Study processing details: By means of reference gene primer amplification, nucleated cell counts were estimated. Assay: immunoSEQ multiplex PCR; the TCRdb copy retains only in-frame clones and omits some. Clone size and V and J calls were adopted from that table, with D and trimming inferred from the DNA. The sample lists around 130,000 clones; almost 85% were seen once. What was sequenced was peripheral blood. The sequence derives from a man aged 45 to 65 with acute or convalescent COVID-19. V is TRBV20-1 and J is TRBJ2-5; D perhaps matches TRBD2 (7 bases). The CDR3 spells CSASRGGETQYF. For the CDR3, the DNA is TGCAGTGCTAGTAGGGGGGGGGAGACCCAGTACTTC.